This T cell receptor (beta chain) was identified in a study of cytomegalovirus exposure and HLA in healthy donors. Healthy individuals who donated bone marrow served as the donors. The CDR3 contains 13 residues. V shed 5 bases and J shed 6 bases, with 15 bases lying between them. The germline CDR1 and CDR2 sequences are GTSNPN and SVGIG (reference sequence). Study findings and constraints: There were reportedly fewer N-insertions in an Asian-associated ancestry cluster than the roughly 670-donor mean, in a later analysis. Indistinguishability led to the exclusion of some V segments, TRBV6-2 and TRBV6-3 included.

As regards this clone: Antigen: not known.

The PCR was carried out with 60 Vbeta primers and 13 Jbeta primers. Assay used: immunoSEQ multiplex PCR; TCRdb lists only in-frame clones, some missing. This sample yields 75,000 to 100,000 clones, of which around 77% are seen a single time; about 3.5% belongs to the top ten. This sequence originates from a man in his forties or fifties in good health and CMV-seronegative. The genes are TRBV30 and TRBJ2-3; the D gene is possibly TRBD2 (6 bases). The sequenced sample consisted of PBMCs. The CDR3 DNA reads TGTGCCTGGGATCTGTGGGCGGGGGATACGCAGTATTTT. This encodes CAWDLWAGDTQYF.